This T cell receptor beta chain was observed in a study of T cells in severe cutaneous drug reactions (dated by TCRdb to between 2018 and 2021). About the full investigation: Between about 2011 and 2018, patients were recruited from Taiwan, Thailand and a European registry network. Only patients with a probable or definite SJS/TEN or DRESS diagnosis by RegiSCAR criteria were enrolled. The Naranjo algorithm and the ALDEN drug causality algorithm were used to identify the culprit drug. Biological samples, such as blister fluids/cells and PBMC, were collected from patients during the acute or recovery stage. Bulk TCR sequencing was combined with single-cell sequencing, quantitative PCR validation, functional assays and transgenic mouse experiments. Libraries used iRepertoire multiplex PCR; authors cited a comparison showing similar capture of abundant clonotypes across iRepertoire and 5' RACE methods with or without UMI. Study-wide conclusions, independent of this receptor: A public TCRbeta CDR3, present at a mean of around 15% in all seven CBZ-SJS/TEN blister samples, was undetectable or scarce in PBMC from tolerant controls and healthy donors. The authors stated that further study is still needed to find out whether the public TCR applies more generally to SJS/TEN caused by other drugs. CBZ-SJS/TEN patients showed strongly increased TRBV12-4 usage, with an average of roughly 35% in blister cells and roughly 5% in PBMC.

Sequencing was performed on donors who were patients with carbamazepine-induced Stevens-Johnson syndrome or toxic epidermal necrolysis (CBZ-SJS/TEN). Peripheral blood repertoires were obtained from CBZ-SJS/TEN patients of Han Chinese (about five) and European (six) origin. To search for drug-specific clonotypes, the T cell receptor repertoires of patients with drug-induced severe cutaneous adverse reactions were profiled by next-generation sequencing. RNA was isolated either from blister cells of skin lesions or from peripheral blood mononuclear cells. In the case of this clonotype: The antigen it recognizes is unknown.

For both bulk and single-cell sequencing, libraries were prepared with the iRepertoire multiplex PCR system using TCR subtype-specific primers. Multiplex PCR using primers aimed at the V, D and J gene regions produced the bulk TCR beta libraries. Roughly 100-550 ng of RNA per sample served as input for bulk TCR library preparation. An Illumina MiSeq was used to sequence the bulk TCR beta amplicons. The authors' analysis ran thus. Sample misassignments and low-quality sequencing reads were removed through quality control steps. The amino acids lying between the V-gene Y[YFLI]C motif and the J-segment [FW]GXGT motif were defined as CDR3. TRBV and TRBJ gene assignments and CDR3 clonotypes followed the IMGT database. For each sample, TRBV expression was normalized against the mean for the same gene in PBMC from more than 40 healthy donors. Through TCRdb reprocessing, the reads give one entry per CDR3 protein sequence; DNA is omitted. The V and J calls here are based on TCRdb, not the publication. The table for this sample lists approximately 20,000 distinct CDR3 sequences. The leading ten clones occupy 7.5% of the sample.

CDR1 and CDR2, looked up from the germline V gene (reference sequence), are DFQATT and SNEGSKA. CDR3 length: 16 amino acids, cysteine to phenylalanine. A DNA sequence was not provided. Rearrangement joined TRBV20-1 to TRBJ2-1; TCRdb's D gene call, TRBD2, goes unchecked for lack of DNA. The specimen was PBMCs. This receptor was identified in a human donor with toxic epidermal necrolysis, a severe cutaneous drug reaction. CDR3 reads: CSVLRPGRSPYNEQFF.